This T cell receptor beta chain was recorded in a study of human T cells and chemical hapten exposure. The study, taken as a whole, reports: Patch test score showed a positive correlation with PT1 expanded TCR counts.

On this clonotype itself: Its antigen is as yet unknown.

This CDR3 comprises 12 residues. The V gene's germline CDR1 is SEHNR and CDR2 FQNEAQ (reference sequence). V trimming: 7 bases; J trimming: 6 bases; junction bases outside the gene matches: 5. Time point described: patch test 2, 6 weeks after DPC sensitization. Specified treatment: therapeutic diphenylcyclopropenone sensitization with weekly scalp DPC. TCRdb redid the calling of the RACE reads with MiXCR, one entry per CDR3 protein. Here the sample spans fewer than 150,000 distinct CDR3 sequences, roughly 12% being singletons. The rearrangement links TRBV7-9 to TRBJ2-7; 8 nucleotides agree with TRBD2. The source material was whole blood, sampled in connection with sensitization to the hapten diphenylcyclopropenone (DPC). This clonotype originated in a woman in her fifties or sixties with alopecia areata. Some clones in this sample may be carry-over from other donors' samples. CDR3 nucleotide sequence: TGTGCCAGCACCCCGGGAGGGCGCGAGCAGTACTTC. Translated: CASTPGGREQYF. Using reference TRBV7-9 and TRBJ2-7 for the parts outside the CDR3, the full variable domain is DTGVSQNPRHKITKRGQNVTFRCDPISEHNRLYWYRQTLGQGPEFLTYFQNEAQLEKSRLLSDRFSAERPKGSFSTLEIQRTEQGDSAMYLCASTPGGREQYFGPGTRLTVT.